A single T cell receptor (beta chain) is shown here with its context. The sample originates from a study of neurological immune-mediated disorders. One entry per CDR3 protein results from TCRdb running MiXCR on the 5' RACE reads. The sample yields about 58,000 distinct CDR3 sequences, around 3.9% seen once. The V end was cut by 4 bases, the J end by 6 bases, with 12 bases between. The CDR3 consists of 13 residues. The V gene's germline CDR1 is LGHDT and CDR2 YNNKEL (reference sequence). This receptor was identified in a man aged 25 to 40 with multiple sclerosis. The sequencing input was PBMCs. The chain carries TRBV3-1 and TRBJ1-2, with D unclear. CDR3 in DNA: TGTGCCAGCAGCCCACCCGCAGCAGATGGCTACACCTTC. It translates to CASSPPAADGYTF.